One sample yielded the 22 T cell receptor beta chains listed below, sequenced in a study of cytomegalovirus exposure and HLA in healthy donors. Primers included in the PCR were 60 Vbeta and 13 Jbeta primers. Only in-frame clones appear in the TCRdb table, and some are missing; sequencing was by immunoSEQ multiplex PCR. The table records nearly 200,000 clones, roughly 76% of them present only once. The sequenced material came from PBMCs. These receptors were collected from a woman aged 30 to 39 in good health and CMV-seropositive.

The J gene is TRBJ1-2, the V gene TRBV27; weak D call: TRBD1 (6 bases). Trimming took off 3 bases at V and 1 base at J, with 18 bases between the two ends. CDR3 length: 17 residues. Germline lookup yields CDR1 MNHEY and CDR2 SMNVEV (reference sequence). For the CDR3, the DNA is TGTGCCAGCAGTTTCCGTGCAGGGCCAGGGGTTAACTATGGCTACACCTTC. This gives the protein CASSFRAGPGVNYGYTF.

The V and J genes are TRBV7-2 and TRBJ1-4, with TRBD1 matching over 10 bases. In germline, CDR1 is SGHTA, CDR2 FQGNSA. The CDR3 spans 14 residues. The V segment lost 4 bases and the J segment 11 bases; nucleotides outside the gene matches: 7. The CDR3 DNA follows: TGTGCCAGCAGCTCCCGGGACAGGGGCGGGAAACTGTTTTTT. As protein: CASSSRDRGGKLFF.

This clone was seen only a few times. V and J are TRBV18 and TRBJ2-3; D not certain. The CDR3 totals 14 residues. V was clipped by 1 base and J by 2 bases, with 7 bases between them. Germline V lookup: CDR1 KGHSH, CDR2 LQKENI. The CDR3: CASSPHSHTDTQYF. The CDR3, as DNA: TGTGCCAGCTCACCACATAGCCACACAGATACGCAGTATTTT.

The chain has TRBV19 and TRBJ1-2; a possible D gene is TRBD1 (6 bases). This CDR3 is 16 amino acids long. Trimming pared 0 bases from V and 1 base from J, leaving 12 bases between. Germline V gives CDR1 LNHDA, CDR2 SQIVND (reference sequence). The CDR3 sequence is CASSIDTGRGNYGYTF. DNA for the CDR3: TGTGCCAGTAGTATAGATACTGGCAGGGGTAACTATGGCTACACCTTC.

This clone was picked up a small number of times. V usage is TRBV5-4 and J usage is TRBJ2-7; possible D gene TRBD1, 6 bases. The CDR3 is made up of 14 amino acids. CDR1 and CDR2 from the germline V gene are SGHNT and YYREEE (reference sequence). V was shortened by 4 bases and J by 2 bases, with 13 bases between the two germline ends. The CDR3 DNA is TGTGCCAGCAGCCTTCGACAGGATCCCTACGAGCAGTACTTC. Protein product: CASSLRQDPYEQYF. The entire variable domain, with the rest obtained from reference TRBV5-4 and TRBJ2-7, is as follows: ETGVTQSPTHLIKTRGQQVTLRCSSQSGHNTVSWYQQALGQGPQFIFQYYREEENGRGNFPPRFSGLQFPNYSSELNVNALELDDSALYLCASSLRQDPYEQYFGPGTRLTVT.

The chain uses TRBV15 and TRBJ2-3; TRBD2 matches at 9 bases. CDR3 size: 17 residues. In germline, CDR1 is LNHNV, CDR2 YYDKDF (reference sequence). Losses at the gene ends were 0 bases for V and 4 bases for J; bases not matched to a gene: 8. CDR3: CATSRDLWREGADTQYF. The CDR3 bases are TGTGCCACCAGCAGAGATTTATGGCGGGAGGGAGCAGATACGCAGTATTTT.

CDR3 in DNA: TGTGCCAGCACCTTAGGGGGTACCGGTTCCACTGAAGCTTTCTTT. Amino acid sequence: CASTLGGTGSTEAFF. This chain links TRBV5-6 with TRBJ1-1; the D gene is possibly TRBD1 (6 bases). Trimming took 6 bases from V and 4 from J, leaving 19 bases between them. Germline CDR1 and CDR2: SGHDT and YYEEEE. The CDR3 is made up of 15 amino acids. Using reference TRBV5-6 and TRBJ1-1 for the parts outside the CDR3, the full variable domain is DAGVTQSPTHLIKTRGQQVTLRCSPKSGHDTVSWYQQALGQGPQFIFQYYEEEERQRGNFPDRFSGHQFPNYSSELNVNALLLGDSALYLCASTLGGTGSTEAFFGQGTRLTVV.

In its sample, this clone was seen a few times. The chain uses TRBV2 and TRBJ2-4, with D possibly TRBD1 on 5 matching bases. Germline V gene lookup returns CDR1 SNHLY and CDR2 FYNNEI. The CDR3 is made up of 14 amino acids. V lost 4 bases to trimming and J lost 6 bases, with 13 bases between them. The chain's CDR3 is CASSVPSQGNIQYF. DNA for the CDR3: TGTGCCAGCAGTGTACCTTCTCAGGGAAACATTCAGTACTTC. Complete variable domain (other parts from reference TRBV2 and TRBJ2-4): EPEVTQTPSHQVTQMGQEVILRCVPISNHLYFYWYRQILGQKVEFLVSFYNNEISEKSEIFDDQFSVERPDGSNFTLKIRSTKLEDSAMYFCASSVPSQGNIQYFGAGTRLSVL.

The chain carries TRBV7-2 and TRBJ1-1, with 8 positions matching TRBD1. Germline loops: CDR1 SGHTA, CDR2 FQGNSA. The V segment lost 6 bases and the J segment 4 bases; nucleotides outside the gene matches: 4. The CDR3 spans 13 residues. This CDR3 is CASRNDRGTEAFF. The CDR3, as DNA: TGTGCCAGCAGAAACGACAGGGGCACTGAAGCTTTCTTT.

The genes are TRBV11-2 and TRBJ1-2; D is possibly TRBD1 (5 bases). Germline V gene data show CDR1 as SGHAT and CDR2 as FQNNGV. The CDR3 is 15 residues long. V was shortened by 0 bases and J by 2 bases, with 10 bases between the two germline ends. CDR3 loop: CASSLEAGMNYGYTF. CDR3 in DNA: TGTGCCAGCAGCTTAGAAGCAGGGATGAACTATGGCTACACCTTC.

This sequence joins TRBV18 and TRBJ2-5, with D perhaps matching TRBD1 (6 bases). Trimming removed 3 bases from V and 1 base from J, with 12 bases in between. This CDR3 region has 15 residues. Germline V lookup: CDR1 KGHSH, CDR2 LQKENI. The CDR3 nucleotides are TGTGCCAGCTCACCGGGGGCGTCACTCCAAGAGACCCAGTACTTC. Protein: CASSPGASLQETQYF.

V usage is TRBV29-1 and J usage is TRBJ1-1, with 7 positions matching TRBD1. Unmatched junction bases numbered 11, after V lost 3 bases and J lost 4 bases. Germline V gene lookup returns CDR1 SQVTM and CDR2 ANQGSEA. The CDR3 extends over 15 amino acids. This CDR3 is CSVEAPTGHSTEAFF. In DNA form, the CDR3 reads TGCAGCGTTGAGGCCCCGACAGGGCACTCCACTGAAGCTTTCTTT.

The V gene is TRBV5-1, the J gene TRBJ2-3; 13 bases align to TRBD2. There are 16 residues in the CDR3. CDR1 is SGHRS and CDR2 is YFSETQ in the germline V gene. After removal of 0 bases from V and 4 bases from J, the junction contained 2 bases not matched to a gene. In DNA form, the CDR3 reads TGCGCCAGCAGCTTGGCCGGGACTAGCGGGGCAGATACGCAGTATTTT. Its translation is CASSLAGTSGADTQYF.

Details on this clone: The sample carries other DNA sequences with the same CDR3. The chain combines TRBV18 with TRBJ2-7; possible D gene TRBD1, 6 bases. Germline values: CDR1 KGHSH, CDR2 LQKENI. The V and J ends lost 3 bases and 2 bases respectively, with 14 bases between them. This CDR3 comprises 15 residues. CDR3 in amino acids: CASSPPGTPTYEQYF. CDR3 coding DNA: TGTGCCAGCTCACCTCCCGGGACACCGACCTACGAGCAGTACTTC.

The CDR3 protein is CASISRGRGPSRNEQFF. CDR3 nucleotides: TGTGCCAGCATTTCCCGGGGCAGGGGGCCTTCGCGGAATGAGCAGTTCTTC. The chain carries TRBV5-5 and TRBJ2-1; 8 bases are a match to TRBD1. The CDR3 extends over 17 amino acids. Germline trimming cut 6 bases from V and 7 bases from J; bases unmatched to any gene: 18. Per germline, CDR1 SGHKS and CDR2 YYEKEE (reference sequence).

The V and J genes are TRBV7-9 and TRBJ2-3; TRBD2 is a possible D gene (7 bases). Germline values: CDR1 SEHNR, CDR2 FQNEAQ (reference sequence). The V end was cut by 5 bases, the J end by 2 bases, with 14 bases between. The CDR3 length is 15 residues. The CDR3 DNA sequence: TGTGCCAGCAGCCTCTGGGGGGGCAACACAGATACGCAGTATTTT. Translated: CASSLWGGNTDTQYF. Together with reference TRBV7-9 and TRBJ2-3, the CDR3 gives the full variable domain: DTGVSQNPRHKITKRGQNVTFRCDPISEHNRLYWYRQTLGQGPEFLTYFQNEAQLEKSRLLSDRFSAERPKGSFSTLEIQRTEQGDSAMYLCASSLWGGNTDTQYFGPGTRLTVL.

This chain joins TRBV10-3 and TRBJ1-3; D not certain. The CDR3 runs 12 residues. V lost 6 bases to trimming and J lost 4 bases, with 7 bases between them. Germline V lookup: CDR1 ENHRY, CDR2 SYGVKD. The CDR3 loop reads CAISLAGNTIYF. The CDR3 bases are TGTGCCATCAGCTTGGCAGGAAACACCATATATTTT.

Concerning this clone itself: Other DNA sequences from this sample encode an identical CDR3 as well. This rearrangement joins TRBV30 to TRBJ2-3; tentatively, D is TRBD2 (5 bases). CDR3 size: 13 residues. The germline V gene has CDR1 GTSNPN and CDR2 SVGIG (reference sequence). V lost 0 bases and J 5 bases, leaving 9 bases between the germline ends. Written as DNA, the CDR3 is TGTGCCTGGAGTGTACGAGGGAGAGATACGCAGTATTTT. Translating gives CAWSVRGRDTQYF.

CDR3: CASSRRTGVHSGANVLTF. The CDR3 DNA sequence: TGTGCCAGCAGCCGACGGACAGGGGTCCACTCTGGGGCCAACGTCCTGACTTTC. The gene calls are TRBV7-3 and TRBJ2-6; TRBD1 matches at 9 bases. After removal of 5 bases from V and 0 bases from J, the junction contained 8 bases not matched to a gene. Germline V CDR1 and CDR2: SGHTA, FQGTGA. This CDR3 is built from 18 residues.

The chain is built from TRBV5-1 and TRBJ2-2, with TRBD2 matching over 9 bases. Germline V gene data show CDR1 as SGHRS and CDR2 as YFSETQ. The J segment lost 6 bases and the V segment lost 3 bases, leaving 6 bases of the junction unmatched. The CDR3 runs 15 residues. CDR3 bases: TGCGCCAGCAGCTGGACTAGCGAGGGAGCCGGGGAGCTGTTTTTT. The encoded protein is CASSWTSEGAGELFF.

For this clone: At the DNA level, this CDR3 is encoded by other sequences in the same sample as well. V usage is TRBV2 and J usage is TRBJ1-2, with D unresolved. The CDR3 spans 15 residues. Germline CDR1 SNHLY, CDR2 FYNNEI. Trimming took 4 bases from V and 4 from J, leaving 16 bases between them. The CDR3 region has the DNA TGTGCCAGCAGTGCATACAGAGGGCCTAGCTATGGCTACACCTTC. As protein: CASSAYRGPSYGYTF.

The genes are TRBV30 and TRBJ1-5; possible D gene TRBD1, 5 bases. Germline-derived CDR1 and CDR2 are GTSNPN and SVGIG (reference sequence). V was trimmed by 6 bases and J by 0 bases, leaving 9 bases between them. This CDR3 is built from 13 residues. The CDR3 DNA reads TGTGCCTGCAGCAGGGATAGCAATCAGCCCCAGCATTTT. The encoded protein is CACSRDSNQPQHF. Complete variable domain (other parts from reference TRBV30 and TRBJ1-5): SQTIHQWPATLVQPVGSPLSLECTVEGTSNPNLYWYRQAAGRGLQLLFYSVGIGQISSEVPQNLSASRPQDRQFILSSKKLLLSDSGFYLCACSRDSNQPQHFGDGTRLSIL.